This T cell receptor (beta chain) is drawn from a study of blood T cell repertoires in COVID-19. The V gene end was trimmed by 5 bases and the J gene end by 6 bases; junction bases not matched to a gene: 11. The CDR3 has 17 amino acids. Germline values: CDR1 SGHVS, CDR2 FQNEAQ. Clones were sequenced by immunoSEQ multiplex PCR, and TCRdb holds only the in-frame ones, with some missing. The sample carries approximately 440,000 clones, around 91% recorded once. Across roughly 25 US areas, participants ranged in age from roughly 18 to 95 years. The clonotype was recovered from a man younger than 35 who had recovered from COVID-19. Sequenced input: PBMCs or T cells enriched from blood (not recorded which). This chain links TRBV7-8 with TRBJ2-3, with 13 bases that match TRBD2. CDR3 region: CASSPGTSGILMDTQYF. CDR3 DNA sequence: TGTGCCAGCAGCCCCGGGACTAGCGGGATTTTGATGGATACGCAGTATTTT.